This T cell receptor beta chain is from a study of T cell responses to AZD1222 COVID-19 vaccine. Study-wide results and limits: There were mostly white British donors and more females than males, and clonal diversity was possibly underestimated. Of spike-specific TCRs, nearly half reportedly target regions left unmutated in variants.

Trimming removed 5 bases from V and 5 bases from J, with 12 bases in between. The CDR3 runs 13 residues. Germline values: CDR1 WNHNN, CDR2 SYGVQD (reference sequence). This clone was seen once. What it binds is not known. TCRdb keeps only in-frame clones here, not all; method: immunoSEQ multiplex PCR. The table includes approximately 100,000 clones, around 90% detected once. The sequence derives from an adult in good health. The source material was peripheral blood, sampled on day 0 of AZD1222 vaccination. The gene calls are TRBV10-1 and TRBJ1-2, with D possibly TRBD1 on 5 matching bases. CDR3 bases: TGCGCCAGCAGTTTGGACACAACTTATGGCTACACCTTC. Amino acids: CASSLDTTYGYTF.